The rows below give T cell receptor beta chains drawn from one sample of a study of early T cells in non-severe SARS-CoV-2 infection. TCRdb re-called the 5' RACE reads with MiXCR, one entry per CDR3 protein. Counted here are approximately 34,000 distinct CDR3 sequences, around 8% occurring once; the ten biggest clones make up under 15%. The specimen was whole blood, collected at baseline. These receptors were collected from an adult who was a healthcare worker with PCR-confirmed SARS-CoV-2 infection or an uninfected control (not recorded which). CDR3s include the opening cysteine and the closing phenylalanine or tryptophan. A D gene is named only where the DNA matches it firmly. Rows give clone size only sometimes, using once, few, many, or a class for an expanded clone.

clone size	J gene	V gene	D gene	CDR3 protein	CDR3 DNA
many	TRBJ2-3	TRBV29-1	-	CSVVLGLTDTQYF	TGCAGCGTCGTCTTAGGGCTCACAGATACGCAGTATTTT
few	TRBJ1-5	TRBV12-3/TRBV12-4	TRBD1	CASSLRQGGNQPQHF	TGTGCCAGCAGTTTGCGCCAGGGGGGCAATCAGCCCCAGCATTTT
many	TRBJ2-1	TRBV6-2/TRBV6-3	-	CASSYSSSYNEQFF	TGTGCCAGCAGTTACTCTAGCTCCTACAATGAGCAGTTCTTC
many	TRBJ1-6	TRBV11-2	-	CASSLDPSYNSPLHF	TGTGCCAGCAGCTTAGATCCCTCCTATAATTCACCCCTCCACTTT
many	TRBJ2-6	TRBV10-2	-	CASSEMTAGANVLTF	TGCGCCAGCAGTGAGATGACAGCTGGGGCCAACGTCCTGACTTTC
few	TRBJ2-1	TRBV11-3	-	CASSLAVTSYNEQFF	TGTGCCAGCAGCCTCGCGGTAACCTCCTACAATGAGCAGTTCTTC
-	TRBJ1-1	TRBV4-1	-	CASSQVGSGLTEAFF	TGCGCCAGCAGCCAAGTTGGATCGGGACTCACTGAAGCTTTCTTT
-	TRBJ1-1	TRBV4-2	TRBD1	CASSQETGGNTEAFF	TGTGCCAGCAGCCAAGAAACAGGGGGTAACACTGAAGCTTTCTTT
few	TRBJ2-7	TRBV7-2	TRBD2	CASNLAGVNHYEQYF	TGTGCCAGCAACCTAGCGGGGGTGAACCACTACGAGCAGTACTTC
few	TRBJ2-1	TRBV12-3/TRBV12-4	TRBD1	CASSTSGGTISYNEQFF	TGTGCCAGCAGTACCTCAGGGGGCACCATCTCCTACAATGAGCAGTTCTTC
-	TRBJ2-2	TRBV12-3/TRBV12-4	TRBD1	CAGSVRGQGIPGELFF	TGTGCCGGCAGTGTCAGGGGACAGGGAATCCCCGGGGAGCTGTTTTTT
few	TRBJ2-7	TRBV29-1	TRBD1	CSVPGTGAYEQYF	TGCAGCGTTCCCGGGACAGGGGCCTACGAGCAGTACTTC
many	TRBJ1-1	TRBV5-1	-	CASSSGEGTEAFF	TGCGCCAGCAGCTCAGGGGAGGGCACTGAAGCTTTCTTT
few	TRBJ2-5	TRBV12-3/TRBV12-4	TRBD2	CASSSSGGGWETQYF	TGTGCCAGCAGTTCCTCGGGGGGGGGTTGGGAGACCCAGTACTTC
-	TRBJ1-1	TRBV6-6	-	CASSYAGAGEAFF	TGTGCCAGCAGTTACGCAGGGGCGGGTGAAGCTTTCTTT
-	TRBJ2-7	TRBV3-2	-	CASSQAGSPYEQYF	TGTGCCAGCAGCCAGGCGGGGAGCCCCTACGAGCAGTACTTC
-	TRBJ2-1	TRBV7-9	-	CASSSVLRETNNEQFF	TGTGCCAGCAGCTCAGTGCTCAGGGAGACAAACAATGAGCAGTTCTTC
many	TRBJ2-5	TRBV11-2	-	CASSELGGGETQYF	TGTGCCAGCAGCGAGTTAGGGGGAGGAGAGACCCAGTACTTC
-	TRBJ1-2	TRBV28	TRBD1	CASSLQGAGGYTF	TGTGCCAGCAGTTTACAGGGGGCGGGTGGCTACACCTTC
-	TRBJ2-5	TRBV11-2	-	CASSLDGGRGETQYF	TGTGCCAGCAGCTTAGATGGGGGGCGCGGAGAGACCCAGTACTTC
many	TRBJ2-2	TRBV4-1	-	CASRLFLNTGELFF	TGCGCCAGCAGACTTTTCCTGAACACCGGGGAGCTGTTTTTT
-	TRBJ1-1	TRBV5-6	-	CASSYQDTEAFF	TGTGCCAGCAGCTACCAGGACACTGAAGCTTTCTTT
-	TRBJ2-7	TRBV7-2	-	CASSSGGGWAYEQYF	TGTGCCAGCAGCTCAGGAGGCGGGTGGGCCTACGAGCAGTACTTC
many	TRBJ2-1	TRBV4-1	-	CASSQVSVSYNEQFF	TGCGCCAGCAGCCAAGTTAGCGTCTCCTACAATGAGCAGTTCTTC
few	TRBJ2-1	TRBV3-1	-	CASSRGLAVHNEQFF	TGTGCCAGCAGCAGGGGGCTAGCGGTTCACAATGAGCAGTTCTTC
-	TRBJ1-1	TRBV15	-	CATSREGDTEAFF	TGTGCCACCAGCAGAGAGGGGGACACTGAAGCTTTCTTT
-	TRBJ2-7	TRBV12-3/TRBV12-4	TRBD2	CASSLSPRGGSYEQYF	TGTGCCAGCAGTCTCTCCCCCCGGGGGGGGTCCTACGAGCAGTACTTC
few	TRBJ2-1	TRBV3-1	-	CVSSQETGNEQFF	TGTGTCAGCAGCCAAGAAACGGGGAATGAGCAGTTCTTC
many	TRBJ1-5	TRBV7-9	-	CASSFLDQPQHF	TGTGCCAGCAGCTTTCTCGATCAGCCCCAGCATTTT
many	TRBJ1-5	TRBV28	-	CASSSAPRVRSNQPQHF	TGTGCCAGCAGTTCAGCCCCGAGAGTTCGGAGCAATCAGCCCCAGCATTTT
-	TRBJ1-3	TRBV9	-	CASSVFDLHSSSGNTIYF	TGTGCCAGCAGCGTTTTCGACCTGCACAGTTCCTCTGGAAACACCATATATTTT
-	TRBJ2-1	TRBV5-5	-	CASSLEQGTYNEQFF	TGTGCCAGCAGCTTGGAGCAGGGGACCTACAATGAGCAGTTCTTC
many	TRBJ2-1	TRBV2	-	CASSEALLVASGEQFF	TGTGCCAGCAGTGAAGCGCTTCTTGTAGCGTCCGGGGAGCAGTTCTTC
-	TRBJ1-1	TRBV4-1	-	CASSQFRLNTEAFF	TGCGCCAGCAGCCAATTCAGATTGAACACTGAAGCTTTCTTT
few	TRBJ2-5	TRBV29-1	TRBD2	CSVKEAGGIQETQYF	TGCAGCGTTAAGGAGGCGGGGGGAATCCAAGAGACCCAGTACTTC
few	TRBJ1-1	TRBV3-1	TRBD1	CASSRGQGNSEAFF	TGTGCCAGCAGCAGGGGACAGGGTAACTCTGAAGCTTTCTTT
few	TRBJ2-7	TRBV2	TRBD1	CASSEWGQGAYEQYF	TGTGCCAGCAGTGAATGGGGTCAGGGGGCCTACGAGCAGTACTTC
-	TRBJ1-4	TRBV15	-	CATSFDAGAGTNEKLFF	TGTGCCACCAGCTTCGATGCAGGTGCTGGGACTAATGAAAAACTGTTTTTT
few	TRBJ2-7	TRBV5-1	-	CASSSGQTYEQYF	TGCGCCAGCAGCTCGGGACAAACCTACGAGCAGTACTTC
few	TRBJ2-7	TRBV7-9	-	CASSRGGVGEQYF	TGTGCCAGCAGCCGCGGTGGGGTCGGCGAGCAGTACTTC
many	TRBJ2-3	TRBV7-2	TRBD1	CASSFAGQGGTDTQYF	TGTGCCAGCAGCTTCGCAGGACAGGGGGGCACAGATACGCAGTATTTT
-	TRBJ2-1	TRBV29-1	-	CSENRVWGEQFF	TGCAGCGAGAACAGGGTATGGGGTGAGCAGTTCTTC